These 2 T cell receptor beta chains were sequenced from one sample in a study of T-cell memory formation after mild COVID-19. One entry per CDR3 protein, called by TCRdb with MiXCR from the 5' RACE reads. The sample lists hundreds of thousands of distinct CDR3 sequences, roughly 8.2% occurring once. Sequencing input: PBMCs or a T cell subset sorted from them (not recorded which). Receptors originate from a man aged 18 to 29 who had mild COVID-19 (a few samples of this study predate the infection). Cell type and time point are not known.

CDR3 loop: CASSLERWLILGGYTF. Written as DNA, the CDR3 is TGTGCCAGCAGCTTAGAGCGGTGGCTGATATTAGGTGGCTACACCTTC. The V and J genes are TRBV7-2 and TRBJ1-2; D unresolved. This CDR3 region has 16 residues. Deletions cut 1 base from V and 7 bases from J, with 19 bases between. Germline V gene data show CDR1 as SGHTA and CDR2 as FQGNSA.

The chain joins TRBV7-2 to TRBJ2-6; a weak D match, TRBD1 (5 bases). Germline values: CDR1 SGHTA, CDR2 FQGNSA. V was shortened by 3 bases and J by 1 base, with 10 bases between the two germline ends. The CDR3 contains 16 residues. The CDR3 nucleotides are TGTGCCAGCAGCTTCCAAGCAGGGTCTGGGGCCAACGTCCTGACTTTC. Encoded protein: CASSFQAGSGANVLTF.